One T cell receptor (beta chain) is described in this entry. The data stem from a study of blood T cell repertoires in COVID-19. Study at large: Samples representing acute and convalescent COVID-19 were sourced from the United States, Italy and Spain. Sources were T cells, B-cell-depleted T cells, or PBMCs; the material itself was cDNA or gDNA.

CDR1 SGHNT and CDR2 YENEEA come from the germline V gene. With 1 base removed from V and 10 bases from J, the gap between germline ends came to 7 bases. The CDR3 spans 11 residues. Per the study methods: Amplification of reference gene primers provided the estimated nucleated cell counts. Assay: immunoSEQ multiplex PCR; the TCRdb copy retains only in-frame clones and omits some. V and J calls and clone size come straight from that table; D and trimming were deduced from the DNA. The sample lists about 170,000 clones; about nine tenths were seen once. This clonotype originated in a woman in her 50s with acute or convalescent COVID-19. Sequencing was carried out using peripheral blood. The V and J genes are TRBV11-3 and TRBJ1-1; no reliable D call. In nucleotides, the CDR3 is TGTGCCAGCAGCTTAGGAGAGAGAGCTTTCTTT. Translation gives CASSLGERAFF.